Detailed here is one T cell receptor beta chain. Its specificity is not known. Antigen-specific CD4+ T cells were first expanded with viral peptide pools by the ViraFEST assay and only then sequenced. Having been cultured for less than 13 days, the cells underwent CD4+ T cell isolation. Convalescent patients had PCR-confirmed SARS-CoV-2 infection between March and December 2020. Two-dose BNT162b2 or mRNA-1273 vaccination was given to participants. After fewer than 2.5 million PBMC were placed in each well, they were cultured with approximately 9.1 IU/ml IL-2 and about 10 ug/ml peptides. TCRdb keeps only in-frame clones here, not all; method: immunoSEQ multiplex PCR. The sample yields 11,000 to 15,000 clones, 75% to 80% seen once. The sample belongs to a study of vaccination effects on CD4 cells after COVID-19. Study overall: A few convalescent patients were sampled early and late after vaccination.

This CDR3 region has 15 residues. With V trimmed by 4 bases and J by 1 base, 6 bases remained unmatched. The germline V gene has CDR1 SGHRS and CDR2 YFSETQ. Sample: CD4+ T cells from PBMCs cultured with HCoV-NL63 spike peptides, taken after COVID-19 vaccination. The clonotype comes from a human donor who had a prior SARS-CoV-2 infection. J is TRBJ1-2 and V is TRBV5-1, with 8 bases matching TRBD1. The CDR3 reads CASSRGQGSNYGYTF. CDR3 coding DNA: TGCGCCAGCAGCCGAGGACAGGGTAGTAACTATGGCTACACCTTC.